This TCR beta chain was identified during a study of blood T cell repertoires in COVID-19 (dated by TCRdb to the early 2020s). About the study as a whole: Samples covering the acute and convalescent phases of COVID-19 were provided by collaborators in the United States, Italy and Spain. Where available, HLA class I and class II types were taken from metadata supplied by the sample provider and were not determined by assay-based typing. Subjects who had been exposed to COVID-19, were actively infected with it, or had recovered from it provided the deeply sampled blood TCRbeta repertoires that made up the dataset. The material from the prospective study consisted of cDNA or gDNA derived from T cells, B-cell-depleted T cells, or PBMCs. A de-identified subject ID, COVID-19 status, age in years and sex were almost always included in the sample metadata. The repertoires were made available in a free public database intended to serve as a resource for research on the immune response to SARS-CoV-2. Samples were obtained from the ongoing ImmuneRACE study (first 160 participants) and from 1,000 to 1,500 subjects provided by 6 global collaborators. Study-wide conclusions, independent of this receptor: How much clinical and demographic metadata was included differed by source and by participant, and the metadata was provided uncurated.

Concerning this clone: This receptor's antigen is unknown. No base quality values were provided; no much bigger clone lies one nucleotide off.

The immunoSEQ Assay, a bias-controlled multiplex PCR, was used to amplify TCRbeta CDR3 regions from genomic DNA. As for the authors' bioinformatics: Nucleated cell counts per sample were estimated from amplification of reference gene primers within the assay. To quantify the absolute abundance of each unique TCRbeta CDR3 rearrangement, sequence reads were collapsed and filtered. For each sample, productive Simpson clonality was calculated by taking the square root of Simpson's diversity index across productive rearrangements. This is the immuneACCESS table as TCRdb keeps it, with only in-frame sequences that have V and J called. A part of the clones is gone; compared with another copy, unresolved V genes explain less than half, and the rest is unexplained. Clonal size and the V and J genes are those of that table, whereas D and trimming came from the DNA. This sample comprises 50,000 to 60,000 clones, about nine tenths of them detected only once. The ten largest clones add up to approximately 1.5% of the sample.

Each collaborating institution followed its own protocols to collect whole blood in K2EDTA tubes. For TCRbeta analysis, collaborator samples were shipped as frozen whole blood, as isolated PBMCs, or as DNA extracted from either sample type. Including cysteine and phenylalanine, the CDR3 has 16 amino acids. Left in the record is the CDR3 DNA by itself, 48 bases read in frame from the first base. The germline V gene supplies CDR1 KGHDR and CDR2 SFDVKD. The V end loses 2 bases and the J end loses 0 bases, and a stretch of 10 bases separates them. The rearranged chain carries TRBV24-1 and TRBJ1-3, and TRBD1 may be the D gene, going by 5 matching bases. The sample consisted of peripheral blood. The sequence was collected from a man aged 55 to 70 with acute or convalescent COVID-19. In nucleotide form, the sequence is TGTGCCACCAGTGATTCCAGGGTGGGCTCTGGAAACACCATATATTTT. Its product reads: CATSDSRVGSGNTIYF.